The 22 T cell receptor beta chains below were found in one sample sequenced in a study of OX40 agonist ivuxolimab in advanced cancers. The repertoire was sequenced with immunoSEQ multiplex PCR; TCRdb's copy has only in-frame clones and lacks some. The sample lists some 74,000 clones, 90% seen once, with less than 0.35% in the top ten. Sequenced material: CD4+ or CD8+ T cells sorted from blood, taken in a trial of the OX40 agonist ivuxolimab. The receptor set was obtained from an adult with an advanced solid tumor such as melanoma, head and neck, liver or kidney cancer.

Here the CDR3 reads CASSYSYSSYNEQFF. CDR3 DNA sequence: TGTGCCAGCAGTTACTCATACAGCTCCTACAATGAGCAGTTCTTC. The chain joins TRBV6-5 to TRBJ2-1; D is unclear. Germline CDR1 is MNHEY and CDR2 is SVGAGI. The CDR3 length is 15 residues. With 0 bases removed from V and 0 bases from J, the gap between germline ends came to 6 bases.

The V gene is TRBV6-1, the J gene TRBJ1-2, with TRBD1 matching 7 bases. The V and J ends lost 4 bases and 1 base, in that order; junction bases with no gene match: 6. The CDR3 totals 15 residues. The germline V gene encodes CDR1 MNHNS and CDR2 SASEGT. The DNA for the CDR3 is TGTGCCAGCAGTGCCCGGGACAGTCTTAACTATGGCTACACCTTC. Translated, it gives CASSARDSLNYGYTF.

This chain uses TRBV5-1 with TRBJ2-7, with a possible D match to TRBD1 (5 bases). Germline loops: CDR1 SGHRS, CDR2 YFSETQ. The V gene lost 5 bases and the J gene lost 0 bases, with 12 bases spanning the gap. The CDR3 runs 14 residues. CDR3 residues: CASRRDSLSYEQYV. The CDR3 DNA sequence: TGCGCCAGCAGGCGAGACAGCCTCTCCTACGAGCAGTACGTC.

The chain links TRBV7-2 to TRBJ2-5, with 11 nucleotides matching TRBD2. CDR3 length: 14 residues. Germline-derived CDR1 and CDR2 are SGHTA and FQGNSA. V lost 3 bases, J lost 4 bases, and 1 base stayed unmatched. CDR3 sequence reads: CASSFTSGGETQYF. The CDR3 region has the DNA TGTGCCAGCAGCTTCACTAGCGGGGGAGAGACCCAGTACTTC.

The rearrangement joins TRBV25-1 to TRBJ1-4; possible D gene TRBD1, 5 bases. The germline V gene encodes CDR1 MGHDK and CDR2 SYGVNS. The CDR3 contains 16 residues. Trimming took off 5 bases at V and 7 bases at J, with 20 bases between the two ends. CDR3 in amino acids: CASSREGRGRFEKLFF. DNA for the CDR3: TGTGCCAGCAGTCGGGAAGGCCGGGGGAGATTTGAAAAACTGTTTTTT.

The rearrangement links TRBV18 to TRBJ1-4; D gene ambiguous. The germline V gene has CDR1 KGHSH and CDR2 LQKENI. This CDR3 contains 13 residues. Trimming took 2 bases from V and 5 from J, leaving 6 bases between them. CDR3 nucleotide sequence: TGTGCCAGCTCACCAGGGCTGAATGAAAAACTGTTTTTT. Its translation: CASSPGLNEKLFF.

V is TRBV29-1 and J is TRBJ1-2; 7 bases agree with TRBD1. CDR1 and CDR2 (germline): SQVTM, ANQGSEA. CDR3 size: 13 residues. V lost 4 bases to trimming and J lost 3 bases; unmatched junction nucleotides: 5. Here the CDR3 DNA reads TGCAGCGTTGGTCGCCAGGGGGACTATGGCTACACCTTC. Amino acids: CSVGRQGDYGYTF.

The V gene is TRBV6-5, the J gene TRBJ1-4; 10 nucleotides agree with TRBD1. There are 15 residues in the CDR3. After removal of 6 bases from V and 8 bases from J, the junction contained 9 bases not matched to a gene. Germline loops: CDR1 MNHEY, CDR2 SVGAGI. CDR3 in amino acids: CASRRQGARSEKLFF. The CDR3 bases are TGTGCCAGCAGAAGACAGGGGGCGAGGAGCGAAAAACTGTTTTTT.

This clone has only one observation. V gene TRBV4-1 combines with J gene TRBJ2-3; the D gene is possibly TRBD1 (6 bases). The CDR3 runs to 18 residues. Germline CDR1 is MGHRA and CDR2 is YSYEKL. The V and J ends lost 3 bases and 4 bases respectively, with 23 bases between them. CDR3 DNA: TGCGCCAGCAGCCACCGTTACATACAGGGAGAATTAGCAGATACGCAGTATTTT. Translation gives CASSHRYIQGELADTQYF.

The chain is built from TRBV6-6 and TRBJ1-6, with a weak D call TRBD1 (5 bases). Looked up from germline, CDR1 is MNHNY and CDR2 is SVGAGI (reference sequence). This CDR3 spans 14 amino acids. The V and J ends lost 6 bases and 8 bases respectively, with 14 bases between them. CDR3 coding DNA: TGTGCCAGCAGGAAGACAGCCCTGGATTCACCCCTCCACTTT. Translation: CASRKTALDSPLHF.

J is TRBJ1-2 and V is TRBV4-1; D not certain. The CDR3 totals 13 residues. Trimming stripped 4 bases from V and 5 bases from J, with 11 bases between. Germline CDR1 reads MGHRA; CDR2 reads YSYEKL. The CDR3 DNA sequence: TGCGCCAGCAGCCCCCGTGAATCGTATGGCTACACCTTC. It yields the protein CASSPRESYGYTF.

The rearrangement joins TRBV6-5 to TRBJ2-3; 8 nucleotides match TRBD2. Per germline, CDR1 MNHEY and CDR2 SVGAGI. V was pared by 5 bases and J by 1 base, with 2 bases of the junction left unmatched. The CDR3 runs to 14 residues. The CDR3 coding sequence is TGTGCCAGCAGTGTGACTAGCGGCACAGATACGCAGTATTTT. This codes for CASSVTSGTDTQYF.

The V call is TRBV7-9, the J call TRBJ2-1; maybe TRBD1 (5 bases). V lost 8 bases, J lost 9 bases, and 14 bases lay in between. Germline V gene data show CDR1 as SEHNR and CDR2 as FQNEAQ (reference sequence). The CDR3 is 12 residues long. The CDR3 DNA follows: TGTGCCAGCGGGGCGTCGTGGGGTGAGCAGTTCTTC. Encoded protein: CASGASWGEQFF.

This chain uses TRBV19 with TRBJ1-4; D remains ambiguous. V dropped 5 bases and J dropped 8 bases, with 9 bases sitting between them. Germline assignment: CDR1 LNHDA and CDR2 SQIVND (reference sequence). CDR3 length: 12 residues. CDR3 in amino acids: CASSSLGEKLFF. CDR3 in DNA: TGTGCCAGTAGTTCACTGGGAGAAAAACTGTTTTTT.

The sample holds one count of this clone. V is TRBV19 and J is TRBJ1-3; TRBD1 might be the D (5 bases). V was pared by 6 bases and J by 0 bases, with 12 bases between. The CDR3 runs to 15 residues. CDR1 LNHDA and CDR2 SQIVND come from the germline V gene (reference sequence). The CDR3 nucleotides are TGTGCCAGTAGCCGGGGCGGTAACTCTGGAAACACCATATATTTT. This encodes CASSRGGNSGNTIYF. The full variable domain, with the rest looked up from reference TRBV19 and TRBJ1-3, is DGGITQSPKYLFRKEGQNVTLSCEQNLNHDAMYWYRQDPGQGLRLIYYSQIVNDFQKGDIAEGYSVSREKKESFPLTVTSAQKNPTAFYLCASSRGGNSGNTIYFGEGSWLTVV.

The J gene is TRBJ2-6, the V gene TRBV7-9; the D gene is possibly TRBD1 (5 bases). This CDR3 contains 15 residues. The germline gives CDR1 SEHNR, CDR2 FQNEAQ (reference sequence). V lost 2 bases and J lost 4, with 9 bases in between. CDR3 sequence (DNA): TGTGCCAGCAGCTTAAAGGGGAACGGGGCCAACGTCCTGACTTTC. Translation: CASSLKGNGANVLTF.

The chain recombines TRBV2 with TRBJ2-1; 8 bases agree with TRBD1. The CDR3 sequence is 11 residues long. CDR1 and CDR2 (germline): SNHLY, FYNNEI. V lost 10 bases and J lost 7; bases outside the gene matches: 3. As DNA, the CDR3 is TGTGCCATCACAGGGGGGAATGAGCAGTTCTTC. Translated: CAITGGNEQFF.

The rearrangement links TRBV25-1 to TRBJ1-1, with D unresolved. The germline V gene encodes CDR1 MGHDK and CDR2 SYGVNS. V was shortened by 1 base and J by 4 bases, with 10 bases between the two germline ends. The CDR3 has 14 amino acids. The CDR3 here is CASSEFTRPTEAFF. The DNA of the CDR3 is TGTGCCAGCAGTGAATTTACACGACCCACTGAAGCTTTCTTT.

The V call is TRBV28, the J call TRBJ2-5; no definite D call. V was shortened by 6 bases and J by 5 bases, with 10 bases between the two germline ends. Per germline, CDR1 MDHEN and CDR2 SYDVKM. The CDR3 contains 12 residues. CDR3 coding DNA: TGTGCCAGCAGGTCCCCGTCGGAGACCCAGTACTTC. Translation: CASRSPSETQYF.

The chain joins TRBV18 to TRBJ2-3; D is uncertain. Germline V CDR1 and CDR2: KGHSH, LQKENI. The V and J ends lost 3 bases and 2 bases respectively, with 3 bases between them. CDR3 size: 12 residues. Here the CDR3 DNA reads TGTGCCAGCTCACCCGACACAGATACGCAGTATTTT. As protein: CASSPDTDTQYF.

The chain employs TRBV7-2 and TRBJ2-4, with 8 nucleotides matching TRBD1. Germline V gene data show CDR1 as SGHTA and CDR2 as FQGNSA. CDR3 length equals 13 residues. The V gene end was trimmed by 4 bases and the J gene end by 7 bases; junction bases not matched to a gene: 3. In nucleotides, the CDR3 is TGTGCCAGCAGCTCTGGACAGGGTAACATTCAGTACTTC. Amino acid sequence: CASSSGQGNIQYF. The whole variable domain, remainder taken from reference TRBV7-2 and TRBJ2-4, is GAGVSQSPSNKVTEKGKDVELRCDPISGHTALYWYRQSLGQGLEFLIYFQGNSAPDKSGLPSDRFSAERTGGSVSTLTIQRTQQEDSAVYLCASSSGQGNIQYFGAGTRLSVL.

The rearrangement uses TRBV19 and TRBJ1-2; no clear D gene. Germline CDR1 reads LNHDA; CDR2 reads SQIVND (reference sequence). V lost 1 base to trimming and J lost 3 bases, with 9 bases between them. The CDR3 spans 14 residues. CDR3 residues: CASSIAGVDYGYTF. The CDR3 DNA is TGTGCCAGTAGTATAGCCGGGGTTGACTATGGCTACACCTTC.